The 16 T cell receptor beta chains presented below share a single source sample, sequenced in a study of shared clonotypes between healthy human individuals. Assay used: immunoSEQ multiplex PCR; TCRdb lists only in-frame clones, some missing. The repertoire holds approximately 500,000 clones, with around four fifths as singletons. The sample was PBMCs. These receptors were collected from a middle-aged woman in good health. Some clones in this sample may be carry-over from other donors' samples.

The CDR3 DNA reads as TGTGCCACCCGGGACACGTTCTACGAGCAGTACTTC. It encodes CATRDTFYEQYF. The V gene is TRBV28, the J gene TRBJ2-7, with a possible D match to TRBD1 (6 bases). Germline CDR1 and CDR2: MDHEN and SYDVKM. This CDR3 contains 12 residues. The V and J ends lost 10 bases and 3 bases respectively, with 13 bases between them.

CDR3 protein: CASSGAGVGEQYF. For the CDR3, the DNA is TGCGCCAGCAGCGGTGCAGGGGTCGGCGAGCAGTACTTC. The genes are TRBV5-1 and TRBJ2-7; a possible D gene is TRBD1 (6 bases). This CDR3 contains 13 residues. Germline V CDR1 and CDR2: SGHRS, YFSETQ. The V and J ends lost 4 bases and 6 bases respectively, with 14 bases between them.

This clone was seen only a few times. V gene TRBV27 combines with J gene TRBJ2-1; 11 bases align to TRBD2. Germline CDR1 and CDR2: MNHEY and SMNVEV (reference sequence). This CDR3 has 16 amino acids. V lost 5 bases, J lost 8 bases, and 11 bases stayed unmatched. The CDR3 sequence: CASSVYSGRAADEQFF. The CDR3, as DNA: TGTGCCAGCAGTGTCTATAGCGGGAGGGCCGCGGATGAGCAGTTCTTC.

J is TRBJ2-7 and V is TRBV11-2; TRBD2 might be the D (6 bases). V lost 4 bases and J lost 7, with 20 bases in between. CDR3 size: 15 residues. In germline, CDR1 is SGHAT, CDR2 FQNNGV. The CDR3 bases are TGTGCCAGCAGCTCACCGTTTGCGGGAAGCCGAGAGCAGTACTTC. Translation gives CASSSPFAGSREQYF.

V and J are TRBV6-1 and TRBJ1-5; perhaps TRBD1 as D (6 bases). CDR1 and CDR2 (germline): MNHNS, SASEGT. V lost 7 bases to trimming and J lost 6 bases, with 19 bases between them. The length of the CDR3 is 15 residues. CDR3 coding DNA: TGTGCCAGCACACCCGATGGGGGGCCCGGTCAGCCCCAGCATTTT. It yields the protein CASTPDGGPGQPQHF.

The chain combines TRBV7-6 with TRBJ2-7; 9 bases agree with TRBD2. Germline V gene sequence: CDR1 SGHVS, CDR2 FNYEAQ. Unmatched junction bases numbered 9, after V lost 6 bases and J lost 3 bases. The CDR3 contains 15 residues. The CDR3 is CASSTGLARYYEQYF. The DNA of the CDR3 is TGTGCCAGCAGTACTGGACTAGCGCGATACTACGAGCAGTACTTC.

A few counts support this clone. This chain connects TRBV7-2 to TRBJ2-2; D remains unclear. V was shortened by 5 bases and J by 0 bases, with 7 bases between the two germline ends. Germline assignment: CDR1 SGHTA and CDR2 FQGNSA. The CDR3 spans 14 residues. The CDR3 nucleotides read TGTGCCAGCAGCCCCCCCTCGAACACCGGGGAGCTGTTTTTT. Protein: CASSPPSNTGELFF. The variable domain in full, with the rest retrieved from reference TRBV7-2 and TRBJ2-2, is GAGVSQSPSNKVTEKGKDVELRCDPISGHTALYWYRQSLGQGLEFLIYFQGNSAPDKSGLPSDRFSAERTGGSVSTLTIQRTQQEDSAVYLCASSPPSNTGELFFGEGSRLTVL.

The chain uses TRBV5-1 and TRBJ2-1; 9 bases line up with TRBD1. The CDR3 length is 16 residues. CDR1 and CDR2 (germline): SGHRS, YFSETQ. The V and J ends lost 4 bases and 8 bases, in that order; junction bases with no gene match: 13. The CDR3 protein is CASSPGTGWVLDEQFF. CDR3 nucleotide sequence: TGCGCCAGCAGCCCTGGGACAGGGTGGGTTTTGGATGAGCAGTTCTTC.

The J gene is TRBJ2-1, the V gene TRBV5-4; no definite D call. CDR3 length: 13 amino acids. Per the germline V gene, CDR1 is SGHNT and CDR2 is YYREEE (reference sequence). The V end was cut by 5 bases, the J end by 6 bases, with 12 bases between. The CDR3 spells CASSTPLSNEQFF. CDR3 coding DNA: TGTGCCAGCAGTACTCCCCTGTCCAATGAGCAGTTCTTC.

V is TRBV27 and J is TRBJ2-1; 11 nucleotides agree with TRBD2. The V gene's germline CDR1 is MNHEY and CDR2 SMNVEV (reference sequence). This CDR3 region has 19 residues. V was pared by 4 bases and J by 0 bases, with 11 bases of the junction left unmatched. The CDR3 loop is CASSSIGTSGSYSYNEQFF. The CDR3 DNA reads as TGTGCCAGCAGTTCTATCGGGACTAGCGGTTCGTACTCCTACAATGAGCAGTTCTTC.

V and J are TRBV28 and TRBJ2-2; tentative D call: TRBD2 (5 bases). V lost 7 bases to trimming and J lost 4 bases, with 13 bases between them. The germline V gene encodes CDR1 MDHEN and CDR2 SYDVKM. There are 14 residues in the CDR3. The CDR3 DNA sequence: TGTGCCAGCACCTCCGGGATGCCCACCGGGGAGCTGTTTTTT. Protein product: CASTSGMPTGELFF.

The count of this clone is one. The rearrangement links TRBV12-5 to TRBJ2-3; D is undetermined. Trimming removed 9 bases at V and 1 base at J, with 14 bases between. The CDR3 runs 14 residues. The germline CDR1 and CDR2 sequences are LGHNT and FRNRAP. DNA of the CDR3: TGTGCTAGCTCGGGCCTCGGTGGCACAGATACGCAGTATTTT. Amino acid sequence: CASSGLGGTDTQYF.

V is TRBV6-1 and J is TRBJ2-7, with D perhaps matching TRBD1 or TRBD2 (6 bases each). The length of the CDR3 is 13 residues. The V end lost 1 base, the J end lost 7 bases, and 11 bases lay between the germline ends. CDR1 and CDR2 (germline): MNHNS, SASEGT. The CDR3 bases are TGTGCCAGCAGTGAAGGAGGGGGGCTGGAGCAGTACTTC. Amino acid sequence: CASSEGGGLEQYF.

This rearrangement joins TRBV19 to TRBJ1-5; D is uncertain. V lost 1 base, J lost 5 bases, and 12 bases lay in between. CDR3 size: 15 residues. Germline CDR1 reads LNHDA; CDR2 reads SQIVND (reference sequence). CDR3 coding DNA: TGTGCCAGTAGTATAGGTGGCGGAGACCATCAGCCCCAGCATTTT. The encoded protein is CASSIGGGDHQPQHF.

The chain links TRBV6-5 to TRBJ2-2, with 7 nucleotides matching TRBD2. This CDR3 has 14 residues. Per the germline V gene, CDR1 is MNHEY and CDR2 is SVGAGI. V lost 6 bases and J lost 6; bases outside the gene matches: 7. The CDR3 loop reads CASSGLGVAGELFF. Written as DNA, the CDR3 is TGTGCCAGCAGCGGACTAGGGGTGGCCGGGGAGCTGTTTTTT.

The chain combines TRBV5-1 with TRBJ2-2; the D gene is possibly TRBD1 (6 bases). Germline loops: CDR1 SGHRS, CDR2 YFSETQ. The V and J ends lost 2 bases and 4 bases respectively, with 12 bases between them. The CDR3 contains 15 residues. The chain's CDR3 is CASSLDLGATGELFF. CDR3 coding DNA: TGCGCCAGCAGCTTAGACCTGGGGGCCACCGGGGAGCTGTTTTTT.